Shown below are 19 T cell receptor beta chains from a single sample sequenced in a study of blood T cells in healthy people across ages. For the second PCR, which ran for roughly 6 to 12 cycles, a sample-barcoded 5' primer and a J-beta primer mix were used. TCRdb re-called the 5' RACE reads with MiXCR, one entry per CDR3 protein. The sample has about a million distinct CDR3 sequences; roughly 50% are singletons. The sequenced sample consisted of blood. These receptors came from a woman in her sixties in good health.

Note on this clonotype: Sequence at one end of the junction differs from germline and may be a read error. CDR3 loop: CASSVAPTDAYERYF. CDR3 coding DNA: TGTGCCAGCAGCGTAGCTCCGACGGATGCCTACGAGCGGTACTTC. This chain connects TRBV9 to TRBJ2-7; D is unresolved. This CDR3 spans 15 amino acids. The germline V gene encodes CDR1 SGDLS and CDR2 YYNGEE.

In nucleotides, the CDR3 is TGTGCCAGCCTTGGACTAGCGGGGAACAATGAGCAGTTCTTC. This encodes CASLGLAGNNEQFF. J is TRBJ2-1 and V is TRBV2; 12 nucleotides line up with TRBD2. This CDR3 comprises 14 residues. The J segment lost 5 bases and the V segment lost 8 bases, leaving 4 bases of the junction unmatched. The germline V gene encodes CDR1 SNHLY and CDR2 FYNNEI.

In DNA form, the CDR3 reads TGTGCCAGCAGCCCTACGCTCCCTGCTTACGAGCAGTACTTC. This encodes CASSPTLPAYEQYF. The chain has TRBV7-9 and TRBJ2-5; D gene uncertain. The DNA end is a closer match to TRBJ2-7, so the J assignment may be wrong. The V gene's germline CDR1 is SEHNR and CDR2 FQNEAQ (reference sequence). CDR3 length: 14 residues.

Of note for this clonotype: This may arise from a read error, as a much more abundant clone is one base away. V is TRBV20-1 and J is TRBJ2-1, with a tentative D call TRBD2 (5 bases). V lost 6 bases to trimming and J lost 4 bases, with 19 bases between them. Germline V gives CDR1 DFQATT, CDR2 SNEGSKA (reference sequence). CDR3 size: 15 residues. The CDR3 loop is CSATYSERRYNEQFF. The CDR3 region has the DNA TGCAGTGCAACTTATAGCGAGAGGCGGTACAATGAGCAGTTCTTC.

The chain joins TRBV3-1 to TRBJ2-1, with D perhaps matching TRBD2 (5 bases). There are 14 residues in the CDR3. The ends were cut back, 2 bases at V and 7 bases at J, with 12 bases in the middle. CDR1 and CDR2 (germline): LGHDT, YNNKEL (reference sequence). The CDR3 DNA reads TGTGCCAGCAGCCAACGGGGTATAGGGAATGAGCAGTTCTTC. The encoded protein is CASSQRGIGNEQFF.

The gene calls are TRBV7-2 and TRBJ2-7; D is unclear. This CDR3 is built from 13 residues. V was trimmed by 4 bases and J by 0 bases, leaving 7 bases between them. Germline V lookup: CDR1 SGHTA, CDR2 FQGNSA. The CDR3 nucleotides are TGTGCCAGCAGCTCCCTTAGCTCCTACGAGCAGTACTTC. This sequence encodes CASSSLSSYEQYF.

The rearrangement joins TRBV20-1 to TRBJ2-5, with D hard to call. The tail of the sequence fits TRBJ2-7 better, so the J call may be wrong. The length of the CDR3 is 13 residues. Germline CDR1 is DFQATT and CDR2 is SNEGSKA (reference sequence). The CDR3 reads CSARDGQVYEQYF. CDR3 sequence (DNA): TGCAGTGCTAGAGATGGGCAGGTCTACGAGCAGTACTTC.

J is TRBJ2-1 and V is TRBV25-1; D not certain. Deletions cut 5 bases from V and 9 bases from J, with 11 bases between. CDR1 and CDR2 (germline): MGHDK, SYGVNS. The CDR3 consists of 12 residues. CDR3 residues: CASSNEWVEQFF. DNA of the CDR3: TGTGCCAGCAGTAACGAGTGGGTTGAGCAGTTCTTC.

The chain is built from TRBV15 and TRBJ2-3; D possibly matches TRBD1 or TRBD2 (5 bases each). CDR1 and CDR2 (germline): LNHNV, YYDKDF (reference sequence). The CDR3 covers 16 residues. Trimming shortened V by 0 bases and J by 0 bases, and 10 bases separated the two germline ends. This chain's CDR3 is CATSRDGTLSTDTQYF. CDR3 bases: TGTGCCACCAGCAGAGATGGGACCCTGAGCACAGATACGCAGTATTTT.

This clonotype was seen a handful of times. CDR3 sequence: CASSSYEEQFF. CDR3 sequence (DNA): TGTGCCAGCAGCTCCTACGAGGAGCAGTTCTTC. The J gene is TRBJ2-1, the V gene TRBV11-2; D is uncertain. Germline V CDR1 and CDR2: SGHAT, FQNNGV. This CDR3 has 11 residues. V was cut by 4 bases and J by 10 bases, with 8 bases left in between.

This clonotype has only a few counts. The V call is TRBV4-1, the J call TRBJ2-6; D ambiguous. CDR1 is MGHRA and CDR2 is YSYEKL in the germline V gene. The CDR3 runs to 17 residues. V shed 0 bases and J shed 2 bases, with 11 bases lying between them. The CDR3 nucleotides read TGCGCCAGCAGCCAAGAGGGCAGACACCCTGGGGCCAACGTCCTGACTTTC. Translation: CASSQEGRHPGANVLTF.

CDR3 nucleotide sequence: TGTGCCAGCAGCTTGGCCAGTGAAGCTTTCTTT. The encoded protein is CASSLASEAFF. V gene TRBV5-4 combines with J gene TRBJ1-1; D remains unclear. In germline, CDR1 is SGHNT, CDR2 YYREEE (reference sequence). CDR3 length equals 11 residues. Trimming stripped 0 bases from V and 7 bases from J, with 4 bases between. The full variable domain, rest sourced from reference TRBV5-4 and TRBJ1-1, is ETGVTQSPTHLIKTRGQQVTLRCSSQSGHNTVSWYQQALGQGPQFIFQYYREEENGRGNFPPRFSGLQFPNYSSELNVNALELDDSALYLCASSLASEAFFGQGTRLTVV.

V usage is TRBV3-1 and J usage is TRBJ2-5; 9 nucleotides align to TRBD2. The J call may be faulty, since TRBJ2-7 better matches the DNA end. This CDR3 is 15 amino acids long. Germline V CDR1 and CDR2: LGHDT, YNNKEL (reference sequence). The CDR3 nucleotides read TGTGCCAGCAGCCACTCTAGCGGGGCCACCTACGAGCAGTACTTC. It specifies CASSHSSGATYEQYF.

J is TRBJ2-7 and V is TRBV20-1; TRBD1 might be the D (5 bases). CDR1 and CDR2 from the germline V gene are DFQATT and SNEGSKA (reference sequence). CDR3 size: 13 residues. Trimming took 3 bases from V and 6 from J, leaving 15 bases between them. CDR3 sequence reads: CSASDGASGEQYF. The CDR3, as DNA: TGCAGTGCTAGTGATGGGGCGTCCGGCGAGCAGTACTTC.

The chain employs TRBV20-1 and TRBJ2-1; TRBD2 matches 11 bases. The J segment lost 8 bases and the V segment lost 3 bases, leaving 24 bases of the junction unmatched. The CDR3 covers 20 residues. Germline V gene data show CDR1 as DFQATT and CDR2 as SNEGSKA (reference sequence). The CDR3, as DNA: TGCAGTGCTAGGACGTCCGGGCTAGCGGGAGGCCGGGGTGGAATCGATGAGCAGTTCTTC. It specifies CSARTSGLAGGRGGIDEQFF.

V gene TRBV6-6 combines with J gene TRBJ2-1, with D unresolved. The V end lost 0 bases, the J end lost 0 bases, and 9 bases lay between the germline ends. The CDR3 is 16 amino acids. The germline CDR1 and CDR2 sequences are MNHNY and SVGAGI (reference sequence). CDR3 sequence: CASSYSGINSYNEQFF. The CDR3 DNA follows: TGTGCCAGCAGTTACTCAGGGATCAACTCCTACAATGAGCAGTTCTTC.

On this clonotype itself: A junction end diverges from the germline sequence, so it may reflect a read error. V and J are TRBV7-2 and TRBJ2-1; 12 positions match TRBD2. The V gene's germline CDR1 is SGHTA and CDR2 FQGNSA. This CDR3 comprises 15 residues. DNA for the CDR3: TGTGCCGGCAGCAAGGGACTAGCGGGTTTCAATGAGCAGTTCTTC. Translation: CAGSKGLAGFNEQFF.

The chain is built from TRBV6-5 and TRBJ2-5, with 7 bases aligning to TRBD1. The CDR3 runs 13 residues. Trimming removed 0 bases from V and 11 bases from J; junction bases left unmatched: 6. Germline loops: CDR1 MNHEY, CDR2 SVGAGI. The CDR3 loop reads CASSYSHQGEQYF. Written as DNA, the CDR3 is TGTGCCAGCAGTTACTCCCATCAGGGGGAGCAGTACTTC.

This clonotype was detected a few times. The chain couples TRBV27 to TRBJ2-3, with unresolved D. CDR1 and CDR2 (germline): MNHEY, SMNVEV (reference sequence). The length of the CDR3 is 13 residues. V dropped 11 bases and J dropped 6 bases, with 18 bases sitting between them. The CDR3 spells CAAHFDLLDTQYF. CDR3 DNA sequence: TGTGCCGCCCATTTCGACTTATTGGATACGCAGTATTTT.